This T cell receptor (beta chain) appears in the sequencing data of a study of Graves' ophthalmopathy and Graves' hyperthyroidism. This clonotype was counted a few times. Its antigen is undetermined. Patients newly diagnosed with hyperthyroidism, under 2 months' duration, were aged 18 to 65, the study reports. PBMCs came from 10 ml of fresh peripheral blood. General study findings and limits: Ophthalmopathy was separated from stable hyperthyroidism by a 13-signature model with roughly 91% sensitivity and approximately 81% specificity.

Amplification of TCR beta CDR3 regions used RNA transcripts. The workflow started with a first-round RT-PCR run with HTBI primers and then moved on to a second-round multiplex PCR. TCRdb recomputed calls from the multiplex PCR reads with MiXCR, one row per CDR3 protein. Here the sample spans fewer than 650,000 distinct CDR3 sequences, about 20% being singletons. CDR3 length equals 15 residues. The V gene's germline CDR1 is SGHRS and CDR2 YFSETQ. V trimming: 4 bases; J trimming: 1 base; junction bases outside the gene matches: 7. The sequencing sample was made of peripheral blood. The chain couples TRBV5-1 to TRBJ2-5, with TRBD1 matching 7 bases. The receptor was derived from a woman aged 18-29 years with stable Graves' hyperthyroidism. Some clones in this sample may be carry-over from other donors' samples. The CDR3 DNA is TGCGCCAGCAGCCCATGGGGACAGATCCAAGAGACCCAGTACTTC. Translating gives CASSPWGQIQETQYF.